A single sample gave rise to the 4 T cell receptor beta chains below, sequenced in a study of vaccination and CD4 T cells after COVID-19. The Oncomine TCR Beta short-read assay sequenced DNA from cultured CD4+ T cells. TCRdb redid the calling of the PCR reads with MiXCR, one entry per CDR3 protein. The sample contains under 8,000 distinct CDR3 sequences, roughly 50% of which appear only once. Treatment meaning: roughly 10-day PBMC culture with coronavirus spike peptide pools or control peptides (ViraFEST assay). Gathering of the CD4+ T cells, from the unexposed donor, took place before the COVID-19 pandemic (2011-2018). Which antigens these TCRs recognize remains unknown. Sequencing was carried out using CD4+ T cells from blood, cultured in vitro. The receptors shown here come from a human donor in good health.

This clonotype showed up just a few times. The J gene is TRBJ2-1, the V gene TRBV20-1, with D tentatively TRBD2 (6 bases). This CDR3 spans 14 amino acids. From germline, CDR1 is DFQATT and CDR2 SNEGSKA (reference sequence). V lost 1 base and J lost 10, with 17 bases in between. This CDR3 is CSARAASSDREQFF. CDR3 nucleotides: TGCAGTGCTAGAGCAGCGTCTAGCGATAGGGAGCAGTTCTTC.

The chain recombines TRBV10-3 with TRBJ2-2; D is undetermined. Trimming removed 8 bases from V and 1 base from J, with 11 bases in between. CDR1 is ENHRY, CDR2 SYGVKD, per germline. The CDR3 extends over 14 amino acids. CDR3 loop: CAIRPSKNTGELFF. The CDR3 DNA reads TGTGCCATCCGTCCCTCTAAGAACACCGGGGAGCTGTTTTTT.

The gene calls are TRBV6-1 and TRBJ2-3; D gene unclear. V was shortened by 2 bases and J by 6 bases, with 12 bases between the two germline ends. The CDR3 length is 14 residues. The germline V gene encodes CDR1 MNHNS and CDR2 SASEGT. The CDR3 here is CASSETTLGDTQYF. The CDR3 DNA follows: TGTGCCAGCAGTGAAACTACACTGGGTGATACGCAGTATTTT.

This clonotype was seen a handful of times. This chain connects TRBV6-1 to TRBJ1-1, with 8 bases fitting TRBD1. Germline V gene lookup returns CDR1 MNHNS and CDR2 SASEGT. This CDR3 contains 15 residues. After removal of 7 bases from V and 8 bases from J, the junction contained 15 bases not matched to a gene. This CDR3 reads CASKGGIRTGWEAFF. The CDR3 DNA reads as TGTGCCAGCAAGGGGGGAATCCGGACAGGGTGGGAAGCTTTCTTT.